This T cell receptor (beta chain) is from a study of CD8 T cells in ankylosing spondylitis. Whole-study findings and limits: Reports say disease-linked clones showed up significantly more in matched ankylosing spondylitis synovial fluid.

The V and J ends lost 4 bases and 0 bases respectively, with 12 bases between them. The CDR3 has 15 amino acids. As for this clonotype: What it binds is not known.

With molecular barcodes, quantitative 5'-RACE was used to make the TCR beta libraries. TCRdb itself ran the 5' RACE reads through MiXCR, one entry per CDR3 protein. The sample contains around 250,000 distinct CDR3 sequences, about 10% of which appear only once. The source is a male donor with ankylosing spondylitis or in good health (not recorded which). Sequencing was done on a sample of blood, either unsorted or a sorted T cell fraction (not recorded which). The chain has TRBV5-3 and TRBJ2-3; no definite D call. TRBV5-3 is an ORF; its function is uncertain. The CDR3 DNA reads TGTGCCAGAAGCCGACCCGGACCTAGCACAGATACGCAGTATTTT. This encodes CARSRPGPSTDTQYF.